Given below is one TCR beta chain in context. Its antigen is undetermined. This sample is drawn from a study of cytomegalovirus exposure and HLA in healthy donors. Overall study context: There were 100 million to 130 million unique TCR beta sequences, drawn from roughly 200 million T cells, in an earlier analysis. Study-level points and caveats: The classifier reportedly diagnosed cytomegalovirus status with high sensitivity and specificity.

V was shortened by 0 bases and J by 2 bases, with 12 bases between the two germline ends. The CDR3 is 16 amino acids. The germline V gene has CDR1 SGHRS and CDR2 YFSETQ. Donors were nominally healthy when sampled, though unrecorded immune exposures were likely. 13 Jbeta primers and 60 Vbeta primers were used for the PCR. The assay was immunoSEQ multiplex PCR, and TCRdb's table has in-frame clones only and misses some. The data show around 120,000 clones, 60% to 85% seen once. This chain connects TRBV5-1 to TRBJ1-5; D is ambiguous. This clonotype originated in a man between 25 and 39 years old in good health and CMV-seronegative. The sample comprised PBMCs. The CDR3 reads CASSLAWGSGNQPQHF. The CDR3 coding sequence is TGCGCCAGCAGCTTGGCCTGGGGTAGCGGCAATCAGCCCCAGCATTTT. Supplemented by reference TRBV5-1 and TRBJ1-5, the full variable domain reads KAGVTQTPRYLIKTRGQQVTLSCSPISGHRSVSWYQQTPGQGLQFLFEYFSETQRNKGNFPGRFSGRQFSNSRSEMNVSTLELGDSALYLCASSLAWGSGNQPQHFGDGTRLSIL.